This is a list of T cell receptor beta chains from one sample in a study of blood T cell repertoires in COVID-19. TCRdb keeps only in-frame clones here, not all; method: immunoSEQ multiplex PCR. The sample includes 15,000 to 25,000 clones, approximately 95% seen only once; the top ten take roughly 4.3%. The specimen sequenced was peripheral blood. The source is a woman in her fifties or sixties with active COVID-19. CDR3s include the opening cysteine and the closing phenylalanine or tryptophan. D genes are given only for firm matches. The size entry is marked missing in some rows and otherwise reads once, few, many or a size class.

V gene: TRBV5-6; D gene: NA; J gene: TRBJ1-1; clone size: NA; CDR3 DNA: TGTGCCAGCAGCTTGGGGGGCGGAAACACTGAAGCTTTCTTT; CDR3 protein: CASSLGGGNTEAFF
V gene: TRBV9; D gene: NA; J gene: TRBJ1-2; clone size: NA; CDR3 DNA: TGTGCCAGCAGTTACGCAGGGGTGGGGTATGGCTACACCTTC; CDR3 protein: CASSYAGVGYGYTF
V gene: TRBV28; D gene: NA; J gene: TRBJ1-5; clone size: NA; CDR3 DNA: TGTGCCAGCACCTATAGCAATCAGCCCCAGCATTTT; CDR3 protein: CASTYSNQPQHF
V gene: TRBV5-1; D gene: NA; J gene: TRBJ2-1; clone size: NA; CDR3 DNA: TGCGCCACTTCCTTGCGGGCAAGCTCCTACAATGAGCAGTTCTTC; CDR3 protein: CATSLRASSYNEQFF
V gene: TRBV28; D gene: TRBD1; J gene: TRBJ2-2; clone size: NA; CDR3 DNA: TGTGCCAGCAGTCCTATAGGGACAGGAGCCTCCACCGGGGAGCTGTTTTTT; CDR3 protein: CASSPIGTGASTGELFF
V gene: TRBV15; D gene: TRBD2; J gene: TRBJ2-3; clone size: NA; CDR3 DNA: TGTGCCACCAGCAGAGGAGCGGGAAGCACAGATACGCAGTATTTT; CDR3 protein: CATSRGAGSTDTQYF
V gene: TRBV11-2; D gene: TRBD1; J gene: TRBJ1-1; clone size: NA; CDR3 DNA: TGTGCCAGCAGCTTGGCCGGGACAGGGGTCACTGAAGCTTTCTTT; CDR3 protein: CASSLAGTGVTEAFF
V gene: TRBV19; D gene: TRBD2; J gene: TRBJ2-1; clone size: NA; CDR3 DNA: TGTGCCAGTAGTATGGGGGCGGGAGGGCCGGATGAGCAGTTCTTC; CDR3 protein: CASSMGAGGPDEQFF
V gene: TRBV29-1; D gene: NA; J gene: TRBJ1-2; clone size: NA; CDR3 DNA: TGCAGCGTCCGCACAGGAGTCTATGGCTACACCTTC; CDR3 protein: CSVRTGVYGYTF
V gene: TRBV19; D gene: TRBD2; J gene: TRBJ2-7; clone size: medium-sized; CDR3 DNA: TGTGCCAGTAGTATTGGACGGGGTGTAGCGGGGCGATCCTACGAGCAGTACTTC; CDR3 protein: CASSIGRGVAGRSYEQYF
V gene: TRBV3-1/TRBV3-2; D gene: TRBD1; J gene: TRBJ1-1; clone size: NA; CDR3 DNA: TGTGCCAGCAGCGGCCGACAGGGAACCGAAGCTTTCTTT; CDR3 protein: CASSGRQGTEAFF
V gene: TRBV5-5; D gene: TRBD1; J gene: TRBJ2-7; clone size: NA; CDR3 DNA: TGTGCCAGCAGCGCCGGGACAGGGTATTCAGGGGAGCAGTACTTC; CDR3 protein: CASSAGTGYSGEQYF
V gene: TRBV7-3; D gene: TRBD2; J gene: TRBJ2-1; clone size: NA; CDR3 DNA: TGTGCCAGCAGCTTATCACTAGCGGGAGTCAATGAGCAGTTCTTC; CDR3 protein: CASSLSLAGVNEQFF
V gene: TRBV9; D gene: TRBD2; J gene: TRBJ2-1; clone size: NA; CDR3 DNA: TGTGCCAGCAGCGTAGATGCGGGAGGGCCGAACAATGAGCAGTTCTTC; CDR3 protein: CASSVDAGGPNNEQFF
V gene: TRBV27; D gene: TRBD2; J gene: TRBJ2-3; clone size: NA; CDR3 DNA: TGTGCCAGCAGTCCCAGACTAGCGGGAGCGACAGATACGCAGTATTTT; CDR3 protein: CASSPRLAGATDTQYF
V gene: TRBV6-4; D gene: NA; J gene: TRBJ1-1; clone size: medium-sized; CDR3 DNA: TGTGCCAGCAGTGAGACAGGCGACACTGAAGCTTTCTTT; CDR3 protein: CASSETGDTEAFF
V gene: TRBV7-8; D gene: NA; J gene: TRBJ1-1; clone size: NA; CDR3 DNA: TGTGCCAGCAGCTTAGTGGCCCAGAACACTGAAGCTTTCTTT; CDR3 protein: CASSLVAQNTEAFF
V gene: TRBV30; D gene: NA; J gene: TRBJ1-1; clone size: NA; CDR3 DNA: TGTGCCTGGAGTGAGCGGACTGAAGCTTTCTTT; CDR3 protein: CAWSERTEAFF
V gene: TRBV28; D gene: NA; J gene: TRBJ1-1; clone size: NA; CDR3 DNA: TGTGCCAGCAGCAAACCCGGGGATAGCGCTTTCTTT; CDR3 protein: CASSKPGDSAFF
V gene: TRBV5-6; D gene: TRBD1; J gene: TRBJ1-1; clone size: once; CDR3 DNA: TGTGCCAGCAGCTTAGGGACAGGGCCTCGCACTGAAGCTTTCTTT; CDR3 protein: CASSLGTGPRTEAFF
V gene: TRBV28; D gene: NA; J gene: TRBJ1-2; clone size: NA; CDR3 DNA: TGTGCCAGCAGCTCCGGAGGGTCTCTATTCTATGGCTACACCTTC; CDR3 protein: CASSSGGSLFYGYTF
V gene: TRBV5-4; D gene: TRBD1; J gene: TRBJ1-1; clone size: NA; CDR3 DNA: TGTGCCAGCAGCTTTCCCGGACAGGGGCCCCTTAACACTGAAGCTTTCTTT; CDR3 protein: CASSFPGQGPLNTEAFF
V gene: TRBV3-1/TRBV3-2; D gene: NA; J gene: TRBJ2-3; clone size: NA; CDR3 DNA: TGTGCCAGCAGCGCCCATAAGGCGGGCGGCACAGATACGCAGTATTTT; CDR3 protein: CASSAHKAGGTDTQYF
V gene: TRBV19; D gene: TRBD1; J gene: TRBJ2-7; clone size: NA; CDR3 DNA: TGTGCCAGTAGTTCTCCGGGACAGACCCGGGAAGAGCAGTACTTC; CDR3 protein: CASSSPGQTREEQYF
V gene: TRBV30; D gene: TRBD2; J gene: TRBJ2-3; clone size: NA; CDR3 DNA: TGTGCCTGGAGCCCCAGGACTAGGGCTAGCACAGATACGCAGTATTTT; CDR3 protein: CAWSPRTRASTDTQYF
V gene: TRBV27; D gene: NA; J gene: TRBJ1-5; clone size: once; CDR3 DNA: TGTGCCAGCAGCCAGGGCTCAGGTCAGCCCCAGCATTTT; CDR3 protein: CASSQGSGQPQHF
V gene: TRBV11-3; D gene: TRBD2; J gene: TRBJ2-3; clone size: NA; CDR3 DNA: TGTGCCAGCAGCTTAAGGACTAGCGGAGGCACAGATACGCAGTATTTT; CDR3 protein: CASSLRTSGGTDTQYF
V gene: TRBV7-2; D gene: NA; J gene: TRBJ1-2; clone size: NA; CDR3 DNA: TGTGCCAGCAGCTTAAGTGAAGGGAGCTTTAACTATGGCTACACCTTC; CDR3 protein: CASSLSEGSFNYGYTF
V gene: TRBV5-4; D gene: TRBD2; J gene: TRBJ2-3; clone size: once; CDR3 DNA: TGTGCCAGCAGCTTGTTGGGGGCGGGAGGGCAAGTAGATACGCAGTATTTT; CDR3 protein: CASSLLGAGGQVDTQYF
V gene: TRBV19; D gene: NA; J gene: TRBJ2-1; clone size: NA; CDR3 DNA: TGTGCCAGTAGTATAGCGGCAGGGACACACAATGAGCAGTTCTTC; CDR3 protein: CASSIAAGTHNEQFF
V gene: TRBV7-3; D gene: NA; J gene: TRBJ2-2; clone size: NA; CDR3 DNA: TGTGCCAGCAGCCCTCCCGGGGGAGTATGGACCGGGGAGCTGTTTTTT; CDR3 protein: CASSPPGGVWTGELFF
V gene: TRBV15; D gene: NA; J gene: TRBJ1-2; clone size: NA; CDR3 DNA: TGTGCCACCAGCACTGGCGGGCAGAACTATGGCTACACCTTC; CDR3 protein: CATSTGGQNYGYTF
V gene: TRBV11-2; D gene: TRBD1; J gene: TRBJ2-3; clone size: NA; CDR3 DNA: TGTGCCAGCAGCTTAGGGACAGGGCAAGAAGATACGCAGTATTTT; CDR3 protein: CASSLGTGQEDTQYF
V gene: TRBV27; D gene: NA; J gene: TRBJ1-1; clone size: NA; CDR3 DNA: TGTGCCACTTCGTTAGGGGCTGGCGCCACTGAAGCTTTCTTT; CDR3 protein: CATSLGAGATEAFF
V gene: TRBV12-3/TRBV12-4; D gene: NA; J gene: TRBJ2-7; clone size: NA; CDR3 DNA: TGTGCCAGCGGGAGGAGAAGCTCCTACGAGCAGTACTTC; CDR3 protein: CASGRRSSYEQYF
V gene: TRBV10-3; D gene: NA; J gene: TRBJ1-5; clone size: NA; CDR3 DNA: TGTGCCATCAGTGAGTCGTACAGGGATGGTTCTCAGCCCCAGCATTTT; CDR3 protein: CAISESYRDGSQPQHF
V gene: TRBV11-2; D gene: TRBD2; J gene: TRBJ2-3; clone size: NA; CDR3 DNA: TGTGCCAGCAGCTTAGAAAAACCAACTAGCGGGGAAAGGGAAGATACGCAGTATTTT; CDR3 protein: CASSLEKPTSGEREDTQYF
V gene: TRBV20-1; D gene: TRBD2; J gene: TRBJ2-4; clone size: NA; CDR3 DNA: TGCAGTGCTAGTTGGTCCGGGAGGCGGTCCAAAAACATTCAGTACTTC; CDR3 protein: CSASWSGRRSKNIQYF
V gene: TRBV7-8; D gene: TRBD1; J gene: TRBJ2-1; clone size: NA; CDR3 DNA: TGTGCCAGCAGCCAGGGACAGACGTTTTACAATGAGCAGTTCTTC; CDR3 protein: CASSQGQTFYNEQFF
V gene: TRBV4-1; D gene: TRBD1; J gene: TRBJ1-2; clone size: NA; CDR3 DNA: TGCGCCAGCAGCCAAGTCCCGGGACAGGGTCGTGGCTACACCTTC; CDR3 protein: CASSQVPGQGRGYTF
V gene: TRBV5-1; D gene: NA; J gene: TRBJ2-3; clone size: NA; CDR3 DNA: TGCGCCAGCAGCTTGTCTAGAACCACAGATACGCAGTATTTT; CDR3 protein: CASSLSRTTDTQYF
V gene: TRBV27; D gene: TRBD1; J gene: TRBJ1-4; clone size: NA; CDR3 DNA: TGTGCCAGCTCTTCTGGGACAGGGTTTAATAATGAAAAACTGTTTTTT; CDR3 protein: CASSSGTGFNNEKLFF
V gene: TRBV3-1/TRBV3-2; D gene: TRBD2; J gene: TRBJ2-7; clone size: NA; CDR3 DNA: TGTGCCAGCAGCCCAGGGACTAGCGGGAGGAACGAGCAGTACTTC; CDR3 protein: CASSPGTSGRNEQYF
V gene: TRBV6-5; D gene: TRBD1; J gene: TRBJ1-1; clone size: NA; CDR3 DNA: TGTGCCAGCACCTCTCCAGGGGGACACGAAGCTTTCTTT; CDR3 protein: CASTSPGGHEAFF
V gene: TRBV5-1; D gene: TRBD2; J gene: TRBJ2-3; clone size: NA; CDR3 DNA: TGCGCCAGCAGCTCCTCTAGCGGGACCACAGATACGCAGTATTTT; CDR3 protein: CASSSSSGTTDTQYF
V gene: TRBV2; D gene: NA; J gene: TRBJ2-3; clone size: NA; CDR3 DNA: TGTGCCAGCAGTGCGAGGGATACGCAGTATTTT; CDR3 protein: CASSARDTQYF
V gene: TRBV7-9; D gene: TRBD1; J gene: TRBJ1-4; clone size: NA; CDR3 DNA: TGTGCCAGCAGCTTAGGGACAGGGGGCCGAAAACTGTTTTTT; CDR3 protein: CASSLGTGGRKLFF
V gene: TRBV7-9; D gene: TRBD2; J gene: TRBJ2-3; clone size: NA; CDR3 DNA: TGTGCCAGCAGCCCCCTGGCGGGAGTGGTGGCAGATACGCAGTATTTT; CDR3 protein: CASSPLAGVVADTQYF
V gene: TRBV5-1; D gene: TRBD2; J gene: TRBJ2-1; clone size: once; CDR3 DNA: TGCGCCAGCAGCTTTAGCGGGAGCATTAGAGATGAGCAGTTCTTC; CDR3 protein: CASSFSGSIRDEQFF